The 2 T cell receptor beta chains given below trace back to one sample, sequenced in a study of blood T cell repertoires in COVID-19. Libraries were prepared by immunoSEQ multiplex PCR; TCRdb keeps only in-frame clonotypes and omits some of them. The data hold some 220,000 clones, with around 80% observed a single time. Sample: peripheral blood. These receptors came from a woman in her seventies with acute or convalescent COVID-19.

V gene TRBV19 combines with J gene TRBJ2-5, with D tentatively TRBD2 (5 bases). Trimming took 7 bases from V and 0 from J, leaving 12 bases between them. This CDR3 spans 14 amino acids. CDR1 is LNHDA, CDR2 SQIVND, per germline (reference sequence). The CDR3 protein is CASTPTGNQETQYF. CDR3 DNA sequence: TGTGCCAGTACCCCGACGGGGAACCAAGAGACCCAGTACTTC.

This chain links TRBV5-1 with TRBJ1-1; maybe TRBD1 (5 bases). The length of the CDR3 is 16 residues. Germline V gene lookup returns CDR1 SGHRS and CDR2 YFSETQ. Trimming took off 3 bases at V and 1 base at J, with 16 bases between the two ends. For the CDR3, the DNA is TGCGCCAGCAGCTACCGATCGTCTGGACAGAACACTGAAGCTTTCTTT. Translating it yields CASSYRSSGQNTEAFF. Full variable domain (missing parts from reference TRBV5-1 and TRBJ1-1): KAGVTQTPRYLIKTRGQQVTLSCSPISGHRSVSWYQQTPGQGLQFLFEYFSETQRNKGNFPGRFSGRQFSNSRSEMNVSTLELGDSALYLCASSYRSSGQNTEAFFGQGTRLTVV.